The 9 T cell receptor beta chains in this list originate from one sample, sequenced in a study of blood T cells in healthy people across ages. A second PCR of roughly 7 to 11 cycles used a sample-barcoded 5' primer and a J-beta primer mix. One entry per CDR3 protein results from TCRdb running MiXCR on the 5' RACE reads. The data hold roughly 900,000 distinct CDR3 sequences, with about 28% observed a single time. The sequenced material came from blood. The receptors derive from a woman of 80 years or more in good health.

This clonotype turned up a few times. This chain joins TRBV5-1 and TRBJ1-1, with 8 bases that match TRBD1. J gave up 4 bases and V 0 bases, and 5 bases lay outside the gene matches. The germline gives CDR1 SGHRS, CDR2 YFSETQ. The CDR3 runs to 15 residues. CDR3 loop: CASSLGQGRVTEAFF. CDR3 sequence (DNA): TGCGCCAGCAGCTTGGGACAGGGGAGAGTCACTGAAGCTTTCTTT.

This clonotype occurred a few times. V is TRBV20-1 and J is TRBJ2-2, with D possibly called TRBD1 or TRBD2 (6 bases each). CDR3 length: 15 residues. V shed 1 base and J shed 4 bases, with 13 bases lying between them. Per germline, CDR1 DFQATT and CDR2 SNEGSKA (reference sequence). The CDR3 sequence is CSARAPGAPTGELFF. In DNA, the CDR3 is TGCAGTGCTAGAGCCCCGGGGGCGCCCACCGGGGAGCTGTTTTTT.

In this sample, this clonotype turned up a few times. CDR3 residues: CAWSVKQGNIQYF. The CDR3 DNA reads TGTGCCTGGAGTGTAAAACAGGGAAACATTCAGTACTTC. The V and J genes are TRBV30 and TRBJ2-4; D possibly corresponds to TRBD1 (6 bases). CDR1 and CDR2 (germline): GTSNPN, SVGIG (reference sequence). V gave up 0 bases and J gave up 6 bases, with 9 bases separating them. The CDR3 loop spans 13 amino acids. The complete variable domain, with remaining parts taken from reference TRBV30 and TRBJ2-4, reads SQTIHQWPATLVQPVGSPLSLECTVEGTSNPNLYWYRQAAGRGLQLLFYSVGIGQISSEVPQNLSASRPQDRQFILSSKKLLLSDSGFYLCAWSVKQGNIQYFGAGTRLSVL.

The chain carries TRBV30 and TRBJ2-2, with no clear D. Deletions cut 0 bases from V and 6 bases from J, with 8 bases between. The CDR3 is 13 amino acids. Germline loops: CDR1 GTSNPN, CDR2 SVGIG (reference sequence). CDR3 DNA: TGTGCCTGGAGTGTACGATTTTCCGGGGAGCTGTTTTTT. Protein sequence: CAWSVRFSGELFF.

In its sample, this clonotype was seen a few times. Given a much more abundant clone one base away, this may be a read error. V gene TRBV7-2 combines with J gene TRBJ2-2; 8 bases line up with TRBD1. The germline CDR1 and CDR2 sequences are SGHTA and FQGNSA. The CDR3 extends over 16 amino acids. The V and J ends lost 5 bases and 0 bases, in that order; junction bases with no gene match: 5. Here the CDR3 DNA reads TGTGCCAGCAGCGGGTGGGGACAGGCGAACACCGGGGAGCTGTTTTTT. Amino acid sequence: CASSGWGQANTGELFF.

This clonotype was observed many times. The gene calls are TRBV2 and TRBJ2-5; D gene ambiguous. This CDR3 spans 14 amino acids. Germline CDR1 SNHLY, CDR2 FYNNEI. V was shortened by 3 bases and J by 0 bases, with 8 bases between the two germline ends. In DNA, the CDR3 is TGTGCCAGCAGTGATCCGGGCTACCAAGAGACCCAGTACTTC. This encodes CASSDPGYQETQYF.

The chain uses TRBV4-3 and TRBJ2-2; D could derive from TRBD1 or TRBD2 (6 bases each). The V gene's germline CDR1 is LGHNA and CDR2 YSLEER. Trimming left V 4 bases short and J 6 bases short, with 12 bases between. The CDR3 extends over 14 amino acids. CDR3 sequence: CASSLEGVPGELFF. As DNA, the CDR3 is TGCGCCAGCAGCCTGGAGGGGGTGCCCGGGGAGCTGTTTTTT.

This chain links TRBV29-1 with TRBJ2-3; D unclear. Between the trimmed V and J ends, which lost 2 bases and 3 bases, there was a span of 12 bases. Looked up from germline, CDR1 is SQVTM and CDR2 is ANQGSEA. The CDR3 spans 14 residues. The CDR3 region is CSVEKLESTDTQYF. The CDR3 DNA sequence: TGCAGCGTTGAAAAGCTAGAAAGTACAGATACGCAGTATTTT.

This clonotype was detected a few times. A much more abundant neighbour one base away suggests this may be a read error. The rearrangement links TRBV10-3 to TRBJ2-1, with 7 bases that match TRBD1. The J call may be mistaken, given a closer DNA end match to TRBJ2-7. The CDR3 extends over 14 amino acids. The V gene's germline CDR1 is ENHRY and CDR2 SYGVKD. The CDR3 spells CAIKGQADYNEQYF. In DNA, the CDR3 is TGTGCCATCAAAGGACAGGCAGATTACAATGAGCAGTACTTC.